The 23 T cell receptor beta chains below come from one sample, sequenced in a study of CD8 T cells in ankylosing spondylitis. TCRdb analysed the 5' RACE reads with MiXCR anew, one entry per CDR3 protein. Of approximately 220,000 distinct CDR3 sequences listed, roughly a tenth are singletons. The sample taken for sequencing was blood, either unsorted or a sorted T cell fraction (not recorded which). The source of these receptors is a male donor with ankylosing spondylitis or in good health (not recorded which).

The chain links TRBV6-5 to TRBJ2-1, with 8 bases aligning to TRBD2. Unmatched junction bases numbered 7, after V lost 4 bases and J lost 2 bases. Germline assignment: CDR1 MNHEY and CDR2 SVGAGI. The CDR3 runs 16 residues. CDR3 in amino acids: CASSSAGGTAYNEQFF. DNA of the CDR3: TGTGCCAGCAGTTCGGCGGGGGGAACCGCCTACAATGAGCAGTTCTTC.

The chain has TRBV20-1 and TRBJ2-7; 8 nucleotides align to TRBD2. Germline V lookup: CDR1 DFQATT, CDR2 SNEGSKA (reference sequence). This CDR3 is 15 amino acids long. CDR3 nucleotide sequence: TGCAGCGCCCAGCGGGGGAATAGCGGGGTCTACGAGCAGTACTTC. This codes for CSAQRGNSGVYEQYF.

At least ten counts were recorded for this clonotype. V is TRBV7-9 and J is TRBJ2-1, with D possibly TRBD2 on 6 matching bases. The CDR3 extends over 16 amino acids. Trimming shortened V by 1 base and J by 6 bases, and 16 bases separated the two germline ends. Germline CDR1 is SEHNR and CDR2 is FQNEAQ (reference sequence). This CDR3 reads CASSLGVLEGSNEQFF. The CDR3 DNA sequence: TGTGCCAGCAGCTTAGGGGTCCTGGAGGGGAGCAATGAGCAGTTCTTC.

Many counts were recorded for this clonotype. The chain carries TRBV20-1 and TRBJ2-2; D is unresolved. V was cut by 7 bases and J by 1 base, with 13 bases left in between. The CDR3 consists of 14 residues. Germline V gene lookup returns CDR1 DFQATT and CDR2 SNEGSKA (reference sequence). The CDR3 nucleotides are TGCAGTGTGAACCGGGTGCTGAACACCGGGGAGCTGTTTTTT. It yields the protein CSVNRVLNTGELFF.

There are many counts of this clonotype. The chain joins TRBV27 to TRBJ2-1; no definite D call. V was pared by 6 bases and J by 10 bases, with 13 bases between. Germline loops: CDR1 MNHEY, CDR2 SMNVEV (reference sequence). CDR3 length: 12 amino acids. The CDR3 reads CASRPRSWEQFF. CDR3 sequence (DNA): TGTGCCAGCAGGCCCAGGTCGTGGGAGCAGTTCTTC.

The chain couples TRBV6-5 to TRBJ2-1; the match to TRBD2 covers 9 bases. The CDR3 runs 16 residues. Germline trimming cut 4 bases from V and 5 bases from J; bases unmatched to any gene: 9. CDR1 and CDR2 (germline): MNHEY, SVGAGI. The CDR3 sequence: CASSSLTSGDNNEQFF. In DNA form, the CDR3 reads TGTGCCAGCAGTTCCTTGACTAGCGGAGATAACAATGAGCAGTTCTTC.

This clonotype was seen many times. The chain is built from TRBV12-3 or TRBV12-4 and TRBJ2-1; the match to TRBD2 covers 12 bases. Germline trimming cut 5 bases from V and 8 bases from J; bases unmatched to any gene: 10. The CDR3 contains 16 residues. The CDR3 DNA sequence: TGTGCCAGCAGTCGCCAGACTAGCGGGGGTTCGGATGAGCAGTTCTTC. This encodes CASSRQTSGGSDEQFF.

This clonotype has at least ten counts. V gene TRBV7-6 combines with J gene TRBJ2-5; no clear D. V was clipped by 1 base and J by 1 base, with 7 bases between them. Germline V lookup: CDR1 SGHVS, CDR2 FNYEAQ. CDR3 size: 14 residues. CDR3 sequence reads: CASSLVQIQETQYF. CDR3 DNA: TGTGCCAGCAGCTTAGTACAAATCCAAGAGACCCAGTACTTC.

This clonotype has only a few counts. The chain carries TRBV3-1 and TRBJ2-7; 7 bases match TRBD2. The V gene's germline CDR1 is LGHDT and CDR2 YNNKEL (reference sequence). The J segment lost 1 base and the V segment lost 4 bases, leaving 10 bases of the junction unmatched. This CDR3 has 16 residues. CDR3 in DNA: TGTGCCAGCAGCCTTAGAGGGGTAGCGGGTTCCTACGAGCAGTACTTC. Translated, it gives CASSLRGVAGSYEQYF.

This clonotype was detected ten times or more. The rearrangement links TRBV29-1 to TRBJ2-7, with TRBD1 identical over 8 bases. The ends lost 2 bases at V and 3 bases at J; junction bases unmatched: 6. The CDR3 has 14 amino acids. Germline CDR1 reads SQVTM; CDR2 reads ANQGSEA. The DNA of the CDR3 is TGCAGCGTTGAAATTCCGGACAGGGACTACGAGCAGTACTTC. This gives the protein CSVEIPDRDYEQYF.

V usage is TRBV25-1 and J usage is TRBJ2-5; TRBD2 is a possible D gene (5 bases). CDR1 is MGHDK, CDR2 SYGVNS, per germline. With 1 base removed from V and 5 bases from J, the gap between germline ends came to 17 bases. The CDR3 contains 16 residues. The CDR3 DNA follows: TGTGCCAGCAGTGAATTTGGGAGCACCCTGAGTGAGACCCAGTACTTC. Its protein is CASSEFGSTLSETQYF.

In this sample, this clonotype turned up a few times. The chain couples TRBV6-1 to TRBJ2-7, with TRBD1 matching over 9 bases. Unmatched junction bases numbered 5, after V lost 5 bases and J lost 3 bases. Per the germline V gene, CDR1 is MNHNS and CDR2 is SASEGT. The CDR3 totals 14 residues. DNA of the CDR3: TGTGCCAGCAGTAAGCCGGGACAGGGCTACGAGCAGTACTTC. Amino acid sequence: CASSKPGQGYEQYF.

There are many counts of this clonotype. This CDR3 reads CASSYGASRFEEQYF. The CDR3 nucleotides read TGTGCCAGCAGTTATGGTGCTAGCCGGTTTGAAGAGCAGTACTTC. The chain uses TRBV12-3 or TRBV12-4 and TRBJ2-7; D is perhaps TRBD2 (5 bases). V was pared by 4 bases and J by 7 bases, with 20 bases between. The CDR3 is 15 amino acids.

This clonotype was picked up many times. CDR3 sequence: CAEGGAAYNEQFF. The CDR3 DNA reads as TGTGCCGAGGGCGGGGCGGCCTACAATGAGCAGTTCTTC. This chain links TRBV12-3 or TRBV12-4 with TRBJ2-1; maybe TRBD2 (6 bases). This CDR3 region has 13 residues. Deletions cut 11 bases from V and 2 bases from J, with 13 bases between.

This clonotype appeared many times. The CDR3 region is CATSTTGDGTEAFF. The CDR3 bases are TGTGCCACCAGCACCACAGGGGACGGCACTGAAGCTTTCTTT. The chain has TRBV15 and TRBJ1-1; 7 positions match TRBD1. Germline V gene data show CDR1 as LNHNV and CDR2 as YYDKDF (reference sequence). This CDR3 has 14 residues. The ends lost 4 bases at V and 4 bases at J; junction bases unmatched: 6.

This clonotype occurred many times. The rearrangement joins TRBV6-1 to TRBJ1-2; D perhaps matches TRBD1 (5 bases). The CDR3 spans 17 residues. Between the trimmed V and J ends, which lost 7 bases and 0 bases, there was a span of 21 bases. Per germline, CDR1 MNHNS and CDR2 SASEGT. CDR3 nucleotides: TGTGCCAGCACCTCGATGGAGAGACAGCTTGCTAACTATGGCTACACCTTC. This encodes CASTSMERQLANYGYTF.

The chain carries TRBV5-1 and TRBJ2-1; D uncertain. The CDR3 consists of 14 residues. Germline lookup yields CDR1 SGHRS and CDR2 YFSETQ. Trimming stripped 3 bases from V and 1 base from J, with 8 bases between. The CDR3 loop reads CASSSRNSYNEQFF. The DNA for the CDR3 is TGCGCCAGCAGCTCACGGAATTCCTACAATGAGCAGTTCTTC.

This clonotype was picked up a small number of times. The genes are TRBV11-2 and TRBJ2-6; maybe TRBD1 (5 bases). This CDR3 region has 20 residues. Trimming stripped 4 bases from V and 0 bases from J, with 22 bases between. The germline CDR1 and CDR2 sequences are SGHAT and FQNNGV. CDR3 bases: TGTGCCAGCAGCTATGCAGCCCTCAGATGGGGCCTCTCTGGGGCCAACGTCCTGACTTTC. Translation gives CASSYAALRWGLSGANVLTF.

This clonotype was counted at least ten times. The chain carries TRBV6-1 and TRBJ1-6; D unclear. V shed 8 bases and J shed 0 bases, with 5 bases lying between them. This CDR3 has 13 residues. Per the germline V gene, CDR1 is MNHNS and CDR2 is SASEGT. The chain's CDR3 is CASYSSYNSPLHF. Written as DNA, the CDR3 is TGTGCCAGCTACAGCTCCTATAATTCACCCCTCCACTTT.

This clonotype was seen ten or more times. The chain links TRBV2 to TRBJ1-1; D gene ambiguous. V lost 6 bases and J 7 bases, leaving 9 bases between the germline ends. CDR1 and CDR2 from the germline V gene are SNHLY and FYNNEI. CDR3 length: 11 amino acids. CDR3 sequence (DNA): TGTGCCAGCAGGGCTGGAATTGAAGCTTTCTTT. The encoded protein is CASRAGIEAFF.

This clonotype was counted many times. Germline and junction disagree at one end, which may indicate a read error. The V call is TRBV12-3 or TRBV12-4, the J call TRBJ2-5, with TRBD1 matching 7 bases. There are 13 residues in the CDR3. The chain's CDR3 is CASTLGHRGRPNF. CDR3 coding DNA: TGTGCCAGCACTTTGGGACACAGGGGTCGTCCGAACTTC.

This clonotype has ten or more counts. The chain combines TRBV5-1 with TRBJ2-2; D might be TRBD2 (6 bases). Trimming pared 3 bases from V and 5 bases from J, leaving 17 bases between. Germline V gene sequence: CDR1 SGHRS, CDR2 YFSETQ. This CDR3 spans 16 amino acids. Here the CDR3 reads CASSSIGGLGTGELFF. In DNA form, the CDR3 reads TGCGCCAGCAGCTCAATCGGGGGTTTAGGAACCGGGGAGCTGTTTTTT.

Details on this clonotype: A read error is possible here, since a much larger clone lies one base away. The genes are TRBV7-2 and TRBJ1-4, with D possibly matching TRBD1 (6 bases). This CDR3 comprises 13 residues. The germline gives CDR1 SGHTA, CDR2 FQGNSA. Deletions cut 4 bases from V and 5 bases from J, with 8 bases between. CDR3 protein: CTSSYGQNEKLFF. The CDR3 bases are TGTACCAGCAGCTACGGACAGAATGAAAAACTGTTTTTT.